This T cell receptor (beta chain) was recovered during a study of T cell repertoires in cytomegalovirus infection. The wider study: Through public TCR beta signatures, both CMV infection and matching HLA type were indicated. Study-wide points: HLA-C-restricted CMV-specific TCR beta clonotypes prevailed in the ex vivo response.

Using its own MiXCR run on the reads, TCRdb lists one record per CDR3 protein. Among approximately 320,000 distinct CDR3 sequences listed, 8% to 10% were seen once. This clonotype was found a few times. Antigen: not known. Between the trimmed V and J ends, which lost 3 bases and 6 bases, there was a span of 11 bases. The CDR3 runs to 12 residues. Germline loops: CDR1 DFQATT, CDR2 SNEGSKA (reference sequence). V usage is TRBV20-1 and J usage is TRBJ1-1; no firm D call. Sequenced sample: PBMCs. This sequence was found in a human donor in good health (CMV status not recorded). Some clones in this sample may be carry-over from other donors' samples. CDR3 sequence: CSASRGSAEAFF. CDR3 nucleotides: TGCAGTGCTAGTCGTGGGTCGGCTGAAGCTTTCTTT.